These 12 T cell receptor beta chains originate from one sample sequenced in a study of T-cell memory formation after mild COVID-19. TCRdb ran MiXCR on the 5' RACE reads and lists one entry per CDR3 protein. The table has about 140,000 distinct CDR3 sequences, roughly 19% seen once. Material: PBMCs or a T cell subset sorted from them (not recorded which). The receptors derive from an adult woman who had mild COVID-19 (a few samples of this study predate the infection). Cell type and time point are not known.

This chain joins TRBV7-3 and TRBJ1-1, with 7 nucleotides matching TRBD1. The CDR3 extends over 14 amino acids. Germline V CDR1 and CDR2: SGHTA, FQGTGA. The ends lost 2 bases at V and 4 bases at J; junction bases unmatched: 4. The CDR3 reads CASSLSGTATEAFF. In nucleotides, the CDR3 is TGTGCCAGCAGCTTATCCGGGACAGCCACTGAAGCTTTCTTT.

This clonotype was detected a few times. The chain couples TRBV3-1 to TRBJ2-1, with 10 bases aligning to TRBD2. Unmatched junction bases numbered 3, after V lost 4 bases and J lost 0 bases. The CDR3 totals 16 residues. Looked up from germline, CDR1 is LGHDT and CDR2 is YNNKEL (reference sequence). The CDR3 spells CASSPSGRHSYNEQFF. In nucleotides, the CDR3 is TGTGCCAGCAGCCCTAGCGGGAGACACTCCTACAATGAGCAGTTCTTC.

V is TRBV3-1 and J is TRBJ2-5; 14 bases are a match to TRBD2. Germline V gene lookup returns CDR1 LGHDT and CDR2 YNNKEL (reference sequence). Trimming took 4 bases from V and 5 from J; bases not matched to a gene: 9. This CDR3 has 17 amino acids. CDR3 sequence reads: CASSPKAGLAGVETQYF. The CDR3 DNA follows: TGTGCCAGCAGCCCCAAGGCGGGACTAGCGGGGGTGGAGACCCAGTACTTC.

The V call is TRBV6-5, the J call TRBJ2-2; TRBD1 matches at 9 bases. Germline V gene lookup returns CDR1 MNHEY and CDR2 SVGAGI. There are 13 residues in the CDR3. Trimming cost V 1 base and J 13 bases; bases outside gene matches: 4. CDR3: CASSYWGQGGLFF. For the CDR3, the DNA is TGTGCCAGCAGTTACTGGGGACAGGGCGGGCTGTTTTTT.

V gene TRBV7-2 combines with J gene TRBJ2-7; possible D gene TRBD2, 6 bases. This CDR3 is built from 14 residues. V dropped 5 bases and J dropped 2 bases, with 13 bases sitting between them. Germline assignment: CDR1 SGHTA and CDR2 FQGNSA. The CDR3 spells CASSETAGPYEQYF. The CDR3 DNA follows: TGTGCCAGCAGCGAGACAGCGGGTCCCTACGAGCAGTACTTC.

A few counts support this clonotype. The chain is built from TRBV7-2 and TRBJ2-3; a possible D gene is TRBD2 (7 bases). The CDR3 runs to 16 residues. V was clipped by 1 base and J by 2 bases, with 13 bases between them. CDR1 and CDR2 from the germline V gene are SGHTA and FQGNSA. The CDR3 DNA reads TGTGCCAGCAGCTTAGTTATCGCGGGGGCCACAGATACGCAGTATTTT. Its translation is CASSLVIAGATDTQYF.

The rearrangement joins TRBV20-1 to TRBJ1-6; D unresolved. This CDR3 has 13 amino acids. CDR1 DFQATT and CDR2 SNEGSKA come from the germline V gene (reference sequence). V shed 1 base and J shed 10 bases, with 11 bases lying between them. The CDR3, as DNA: TGCAGTGCTAGAGTCAAGTCGGGGTCACCCCTCCACTTT. Its protein is CSARVKSGSPLHF.

The chain combines TRBV7-9 with TRBJ1-4, with 11 bases lining up with TRBD1. The germline gives CDR1 SEHNR, CDR2 FQNEAQ (reference sequence). The junction had 5 bases not matched to a gene; V was cut back by 5 bases and J by 6 bases. The CDR3 consists of 15 residues. The DNA of the CDR3 is TGTGCCAGCAGCCAGGACAGGGGGCGCGATGAAAAACTGTTTTTT. It codes for CASSQDRGRDEKLFF. The full variable domain, rest sourced from reference TRBV7-9 and TRBJ1-4, is DTGVSQNPRHKITKRGQNVTFRCDPISEHNRLYWYRQTLGQGPEFLTYFQNEAQLEKSRLLSDRFSAERPKGSFSTLEIQRTEQGDSAMYLCASSQDRGRDEKLFFGSGTQLSVL.

The chain joins TRBV2 to TRBJ2-3; D is ambiguous. V dropped 4 bases and J dropped 5 bases, with 10 bases sitting between them. From germline, CDR1 is SNHLY and CDR2 FYNNEI. The CDR3 has 13 amino acids. For the CDR3, the DNA is TGTGCCAGCAGTGGGCTAGGGCTAGATACGCAGTATTTT. It translates to CASSGLGLDTQYF.

This clonotype occurred a few times. The rearrangement links TRBV6-5 to TRBJ1-6; tentative D call: TRBD1 (5 bases). CDR3 length: 15 amino acids. Germline CDR1 MNHEY, CDR2 SVGAGI. Between the trimmed V and J ends, which lost 6 bases and 9 bases, there was a span of 18 bases. In DNA, the CDR3 is TGTGCCAGCAGACCTCAAATTGACGGGGGTTCACCCCTCCACTTT. Its protein product is CASRPQIDGGSPLHF.

This chain joins TRBV11-3 and TRBJ2-5; a possible D gene is TRBD2 (5 bases). Germline loops: CDR1 SGHNT, CDR2 YENEEA. CDR3 length: 15 amino acids. The ends were cut back, 1 base at V and 3 bases at J, with 12 bases in the middle. CDR3 sequence: CASSLARTTKETQYF. The CDR3 nucleotides read TGTGCCAGCAGCTTAGCTCGGACGACTAAAGAGACCCAGTACTTC.

This clonotype was seen a few times. The chain uses TRBV6-5 and TRBJ2-7, with 7 bases lining up with TRBD2. This CDR3 has 15 residues. The V segment lost 2 bases and the J segment 3 bases; nucleotides outside the gene matches: 7. Per the germline V gene, CDR1 is MNHEY and CDR2 is SVGAGI. The CDR3 DNA reads TGTGCCAGCAGTTACAGGTCTAGCGGAAGCTACGAGCAGTACTTC. As protein: CASSYRSSGSYEQYF.